This T cell receptor (beta chain) was recovered during a study of CD8 T cells in ankylosing spondylitis. Notes on the study in general: In ankylosing spondylitis blood, a motif of seven or eight highly homologous TCR beta variants appeared characteristic.

The CDR3 has 14 amino acids. The germline CDR1 and CDR2 sequences are MNHEY and SVGEGT. V lost 5 bases, J lost 0 bases, and 9 bases lay in between. As concerns this clonotype: Its antigen is currently unknown.

Via MiXCR, TCRdb re-called the 5' RACE reads, giving one row per CDR3 protein. The sample lists 750,000 to 850,000 distinct CDR3 sequences, about 10% seen once, with under 0.6% in the top ten. The TCR comes from a male donor with ankylosing spondylitis. V gene TRBV6-2 or TRBV6-3 combines with J gene TRBJ2-3; perhaps TRBD1 as D (6 bases). Specimen: blood, either unsorted or a sorted T cell fraction (not recorded which). CDR3 sequence: CASSHRVSTDTQYF. The DNA of the CDR3 is TGTGCCAGCAGTCACAGGGTTAGCACAGATACGCAGTATTTT.